The clone carrying this T cell receptor beta chain was recorded many times. Its specificity is unknown. These data come from a study of identical twins. A single record per CDR3 protein comes from TCRdb applying MiXCR to the 5' RACE reads. Altogether hundreds of thousands of distinct CDR3 sequences are present, around 22% being singletons, with the ten largest covering 0.48%. General observations from the study: The study based its conclusions on cross-sectional statistical analysis and did not follow the same donors. The study found weaker excess twin sharing in beta out-of-frame sequences. One should note that invariant MAIT and iNKT cells could partly confound zero-insertion analyses.

Germline V gene lookup returns CDR1 SGHDT and CDR2 YYEEEE. CDR3 length: 11 amino acids. V was clipped by 0 bases and J by 12 bases, with 7 bases between them. This sample was also put to use in a study of yellow fever vaccine responses in identical twins.

This clonotype was obtained from a woman between 18 and 29 years old in good health. Input material: CD4+ T cells sorted from blood. The chain recombines TRBV5-6 with TRBJ2-1; D not certain. The CDR3 spells CASSLGPGQFF. CDR3 DNA sequence: TGTGCCAGCAGCTTGGGGCCCGGGCAGTTCTTC.